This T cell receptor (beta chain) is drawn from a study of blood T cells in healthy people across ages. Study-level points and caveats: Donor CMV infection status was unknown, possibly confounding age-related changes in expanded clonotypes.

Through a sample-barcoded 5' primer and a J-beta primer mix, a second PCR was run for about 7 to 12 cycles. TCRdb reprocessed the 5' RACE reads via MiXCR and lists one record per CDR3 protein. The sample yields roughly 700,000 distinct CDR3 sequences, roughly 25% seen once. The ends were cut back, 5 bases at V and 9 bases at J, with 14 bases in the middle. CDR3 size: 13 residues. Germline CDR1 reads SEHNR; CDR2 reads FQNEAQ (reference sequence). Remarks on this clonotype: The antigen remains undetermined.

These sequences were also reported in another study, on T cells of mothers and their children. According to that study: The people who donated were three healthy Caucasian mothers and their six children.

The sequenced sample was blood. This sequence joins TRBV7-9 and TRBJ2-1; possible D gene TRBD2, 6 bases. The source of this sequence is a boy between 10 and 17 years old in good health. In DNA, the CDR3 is TGTGCCAGCAGCCTCGAACCAGCGGGTGAGCAGTTCTTC. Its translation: CASSLEPAGEQFF. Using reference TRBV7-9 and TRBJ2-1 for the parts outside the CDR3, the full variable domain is DTGVSQNPRHKITKRGQNVTFRCDPISEHNRLYWYRQTLGQGPEFLTYFQNEAQLEKSRLLSDRFSAERPKGSFSTLEIQRTEQGDSAMYLCASSLEPAGEQFFGPGTRLTVL.